This TCR beta chain was found in a study of radiotherapy plus CTLA-4 blockade in lung cancer. Across the whole study: Patients showed objective responses in 18% of cases, and disease control was achieved by over 25%.

CTLA-4 blockade using ipilimumab, together with focal radiation, was received by patients with chemo-refractory metastatic non-small-cell lung cancer. Remarks on this clone: The antigen is undetermined. Other DNA sequences in this specimen translate into the identical CDR3.

Trimming took off 2 bases at V and 3 bases at J, with 9 bases between the two ends. CDR1 and CDR2 (germline): MNHNY, SVGAGI (reference sequence). The CDR3 runs to 14 residues. TCRdb's copy holds only in-frame clones and misses some; the assay was immunoSEQ multiplex PCR. The data hold 55,000 to 70,000 clones, with approximately 79% observed a single time. Overall study findings and caveats: There was expansion of tumor-derived TCR clones in blood after radiotherapy plus ipilimumab.

This TCR was recovered from a human donor with non-small cell lung cancer who had a complete response to radiotherapy plus ipilimumab. This rearrangement joins TRBV6-6 to TRBJ2-3; D is unresolved. The sequenced sample was peripheral blood, obtained from a patient treated with radiotherapy plus ipilimumab. DNA for the CDR3: TGTGCCAGCAGTTACCCGAGTAAGACAGATACGCAGTATTTT. Amino acids: CASSYPSKTDTQYF.